The 24 T cell receptor beta chains below come from one sample, sequenced in a study of control samples from healthy donors and cancer patients. Method: immunoSEQ multiplex PCR; TCRdb's copy keeps in-frame clones and lacks some. The sample includes 150,000 to 190,000 clones, over 90% of them seen just once. Sequences were obtained from blood. These receptors were collected from a man aged 50-60 years in good health.

V is TRBV5-8 and J is TRBJ1-3; a weak D match, TRBD1 (5 bases). The V gene lost 4 bases and the J gene lost 8 bases, with 13 bases spanning the gap. The germline CDR1 and CDR2 sequences are SGHTS and YDEGEE. The CDR3 extends over 13 amino acids. The CDR3 reads CASSMAVGHTIYF. CDR3 coding DNA: TGTGCCAGCAGCATGGCGGTGGGGCACACCATATATTTT.

The chain recombines TRBV6-5 with TRBJ1-2, with 8 nucleotides matching TRBD1. This CDR3 comprises 13 residues. Germline V CDR1 and CDR2: MNHEY, SVGAGI. J gave up 5 bases and V 6 bases, and 5 bases lay outside the gene matches. The DNA for the CDR3 is TGTGCCAGCAGCCAGGACAGGGCATATGGCTACACCTTC. The encoded protein is CASSQDRAYGYTF.

This chain connects TRBV7-9 to TRBJ2-1; TRBD1 is a possible D gene (5 bases). Germline CDR1 and CDR2: SEHNR and FQNEAQ (reference sequence). Trimming stripped 1 base from V and 6 bases from J, with 13 bases between. This CDR3 comprises 15 residues. This CDR3 is CASSLGLRQGNEQFF. The CDR3 nucleotides read TGTGCCAGCAGCTTAGGGTTGAGGCAGGGCAATGAGCAGTTCTTC.

The chain combines TRBV10-2 with TRBJ1-5, with TRBD1 matching 11 bases. Germline V gives CDR1 WSHSY, CDR2 SAAADI. Germline trimming cut 8 bases from V and 3 bases from J; bases unmatched to any gene: 6. The CDR3 spans 15 residues. This CDR3 is CASAWTGGPNQPQHF. The CDR3 DNA reads TGCGCCAGCGCCTGGACAGGGGGCCCCAATCAGCCCCAGCATTTT.

The chain links TRBV5-6 to TRBJ1-6; D remains ambiguous. This CDR3 is built from 15 residues. The germline V gene encodes CDR1 SGHDT and CDR2 YYEEEE. V lost 4 bases and J lost 6, with 14 bases in between. This CDR3 reads CASSPRLVLNSPLHF. The CDR3 region has the DNA TGTGCCAGCAGCCCCCGGTTGGTCCTTAATTCACCCCTCCACTTT. The full variable domain, with the rest looked up from reference TRBV5-6 and TRBJ1-6, is DAGVTQSPTHLIKTRGQQVTLRCSPKSGHDTVSWYQQALGQGPQFIFQYYEEEERQRGNFPDRFSGHQFPNYSSELNVNALLLGDSALYLCASSPRLVLNSPLHFGNGTRLTVT.

Only one count was recorded for this clone. The CDR3 DNA is TGTGCCAGCAACAGGGCTTCTGGGGCCAACGTCCTGACTTTC. It translates to CASNRASGANVLTF. V is TRBV2 and J is TRBJ2-6, with a tentative D call TRBD1 (6 bases). The CDR3 consists of 14 residues. CDR1 SNHLY and CDR2 FYNNEI come from the germline V gene. V shed 7 bases and J shed 1 base, with 8 bases lying between them.

The CDR3 sequence: CASSRREQYF. The CDR3 nucleotides read TGTGCCAGCAGCCGGAGGGAGCAGTACTTC. V usage is TRBV28 and J usage is TRBJ2-7; possible D gene TRBD2, 5 bases. The germline CDR1 and CDR2 sequences are MDHEN and SYDVKM. The CDR3 length is 10 residues. Trimming removed 6 bases from V and 7 bases from J, with 7 bases in between.

The gene calls are TRBV5-1 and TRBJ2-2, with unresolved D. V gave up 2 bases and J gave up 3 bases, with 8 bases separating them. This CDR3 spans 14 amino acids. Germline-derived CDR1 and CDR2 are SGHRS and YFSETQ. The CDR3 DNA reads TGCGCCAGCAGCTTAGGCGGAGACACCGGGGAGCTGTTTTTT. Protein sequence: CASSLGGDTGELFF. Supplemented by reference TRBV5-1 and TRBJ2-2, the full variable domain reads KAGVTQTPRYLIKTRGQQVTLSCSPISGHRSVSWYQQTPGQGLQFLFEYFSETQRNKGNFPGRFSGRQFSNSRSEMNVSTLELGDSALYLCASSLGGDTGELFFGEGSRLTVL.

The chain has TRBV5-4 and TRBJ2-2; D perhaps matches TRBD1 (5 bases). Germline V gene data show CDR1 as SGHNT and CDR2 as YYREEE (reference sequence). V was cut by 3 bases and J by 4 bases, with 10 bases left in between. This CDR3 has 14 amino acids. Here the CDR3 reads CASSSTDLTGELFF. As DNA, the CDR3 is TGTGCCAGCAGCTCGACAGACCTCACCGGGGAGCTGTTTTTT.

This clone was observed a single time. This chain joins TRBV5-1 and TRBJ2-1, with TRBD1 identical over 12 bases. Germline CDR1 and CDR2: SGHRS and YFSETQ. V lost 0 bases to trimming and J lost 7 bases; unmatched junction nucleotides: 5. This CDR3 comprises 16 residues. CDR3 nucleotides: TGCGCCAGCAGCTTGGGAGGGGGACAGGGGGCGAATGAGCAGTTCTTC. It is translated as CASSLGGGQGANEQFF.

The chain recombines TRBV9 with TRBJ2-1; D unclear. The germline CDR1 and CDR2 sequences are SGDLS and YYNGEE. The CDR3 has 15 amino acids. V was pared by 2 bases and J by 2 bases, with 11 bases between. CDR3 residues: CASSVTSETYNEQFF. Here the CDR3 DNA reads TGTGCCAGCAGCGTGACAAGCGAGACCTACAATGAGCAGTTCTTC.

The rearrangement joins TRBV19 to TRBJ1-6; the D gene is possibly TRBD1 (6 bases). Germline lookup yields CDR1 LNHDA and CDR2 SQIVND (reference sequence). V lost 6 bases, J lost 7 bases, and 13 bases lay in between. The CDR3 extends over 14 amino acids. The CDR3 DNA follows: TGTGCCAGTAGCCCACAGGGAGGGAATTCACCCCTCCACTTT. Translated: CASSPQGGNSPLHF.

The V call is TRBV7-6, the J call TRBJ2-1, with TRBD2 matching 9 bases. The V gene end was trimmed by 3 bases and the J gene end by 5 bases; junction bases not matched to a gene: 5. The CDR3 extends over 15 amino acids. Germline V gene data show CDR1 as SGHVS and CDR2 as FNYEAQ. Here the CDR3 DNA reads TGTGCCAGCAGCTTCGCGGGAGGGCCGAACAATGAGCAGTTCTTC. The encoded protein is CASSFAGGPNNEQFF.

This sequence joins TRBV25-1 and TRBJ2-7; 11 nucleotides agree with TRBD1. Trimming at V came to 8 bases and at J to 6 bases, leaving 18 bases not matched to a gene. CDR3 size: 17 residues. The germline CDR1 and CDR2 sequences are MGHDK and SYGVNS. The DNA for the CDR3 is TGTGCCAGCCGGGCCCGCGGCTTGGGGGACAGGGGGGTCGAGCAGTACTTC. Translating gives CASRARGLGDRGVEQYF.

The chain uses TRBV11-2 and TRBJ1-4; TRBD1 is a possible D gene (5 bases). The germline V gene encodes CDR1 SGHAT and CDR2 FQNNGV. The length of the CDR3 is 15 residues. V was pared by 7 bases and J by 5 bases, with 17 bases between. The CDR3 loop reads CASKSYGGGNEKLFF. CDR3 in DNA: TGTGCCAGCAAGTCTTACGGGGGAGGGAATGAAAAACTGTTTTTT.

The J gene is TRBJ2-1, the V gene TRBV7-9; 10 bases map to TRBD2. This CDR3 has 17 residues. Unmatched junction bases numbered 8, after V lost 5 bases and J lost 1 base. The germline CDR1 and CDR2 sequences are SEHNR and FQNEAQ (reference sequence). CDR3 amino acids: CASSPWLAGVSYNEQFF. In DNA, the CDR3 is TGTGCCAGCAGCCCCTGGCTAGCGGGAGTGTCCTACAATGAGCAGTTCTTC. The full variable domain, with the rest looked up from reference TRBV7-9 and TRBJ2-1, is DTGVSQNPRHKITKRGQNVTFRCDPISEHNRLYWYRQTLGQGPEFLTYFQNEAQLEKSRLLSDRFSAERPKGSFSTLEIQRTEQGDSAMYLCASSPWLAGVSYNEQFFGPGTRLTVL.

The V call is TRBV12-3 or TRBV12-4, the J call TRBJ2-7; D possibly corresponds to TRBD2 (6 bases). Deletions cut 6 bases from V and 5 bases from J, with 14 bases between. The CDR3 loop spans 13 amino acids. CDR3 loop: CASRSTPGDEQYF. The CDR3 DNA sequence: TGTGCCAGCAGGTCGACTCCGGGGGACGAGCAGTACTTC.

The rearrangement links TRBV6-5 to TRBJ2-3; D remains unclear. V was clipped by 11 bases and J by 0 bases, with 12 bases between them. The CDR3 runs to 13 residues. Germline V lookup: CDR1 MNHEY, CDR2 SVGAGI. CDR3 sequence: CAASGTSTDTQYF. CDR3 DNA sequence: TGTGCCGCTTCAGGAACAAGCACAGATACGCAGTATTTT.

In nucleotides, the CDR3 is TGTGCCAGCAGCTCAAACAAGACCCAGTACTTC. Translation gives CASSSNKTQYF. V gene TRBV21-1 combines with J gene TRBJ2-5; TRBD1 is the table's D call and was not checked against the DNA. TRBV21-1 is recorded as a pseudogene. CDR3 size: 11 residues.

The V gene is TRBV2, the J gene TRBJ1-1; TRBD1 is a possible D gene (6 bases). V was trimmed by 4 bases and J by 3 bases, leaving 12 bases between them. Germline lookup yields CDR1 SNHLY and CDR2 FYNNEI. The CDR3 covers 14 residues. CDR3 DNA: TGTGCCAGCAGTGCACAGGGCAGGGACACTGAAGCTTTCTTT. It translates to CASSAQGRDTEAFF.

The chain joins TRBV9 to TRBJ2-3; D not certain. CDR3 length equals 14 residues. V was shortened by 4 bases and J by 0 bases, with 9 bases between the two germline ends. Germline CDR1 is SGDLS and CDR2 is YYNGEE. The CDR3: CASSPSTSTDTQYF. The DNA of the CDR3 is TGTGCCAGCAGCCCGTCGACTAGCACAGATACGCAGTATTTT.

The chain joins TRBV24-1 to TRBJ2-7, with TRBD1 matching over 7 bases. Germline V CDR1 and CDR2: KGHDR, SFDVKD. This CDR3 contains 13 residues. V gave up 2 bases and J gave up 5 bases; unmatched junction bases: 2. The CDR3 DNA sequence: TGTGCCACCAGTGATTCTACAGGGGACGAGCAGTACTTC. Protein product: CATSDSTGDEQYF.

The chain couples TRBV5-4 to TRBJ2-3; 8 nucleotides line up with TRBD2. The germline V gene encodes CDR1 SGHNT and CDR2 YYREEE (reference sequence). V was pared by 3 bases and J by 8 bases, with 8 bases of the junction left unmatched. This CDR3 is built from 14 residues. The CDR3: CASSSTSVPRTQYF. CDR3 coding DNA: TGTGCCAGCAGCTCGACTAGCGTGCCCCGTACGCAGTATTTT.

The chain combines TRBV3-1 (or the pseudogene TRBV3-2) with TRBJ1-2; 7 bases are a match to TRBD1. V shed 7 bases, J shed 4 bases, and the junction held 6 bases outside the gene matches. Germline CDR1 reads LGHDT; CDR2 reads YNNKEL (reference sequence). The CDR3 sequence is 13 residues long. CDR3 sequence reads: CASTSGGGYGYTF. CDR3 coding DNA: TGTGCCAGCACATCAGGGGGAGGCTATGGCTACACCTTC.